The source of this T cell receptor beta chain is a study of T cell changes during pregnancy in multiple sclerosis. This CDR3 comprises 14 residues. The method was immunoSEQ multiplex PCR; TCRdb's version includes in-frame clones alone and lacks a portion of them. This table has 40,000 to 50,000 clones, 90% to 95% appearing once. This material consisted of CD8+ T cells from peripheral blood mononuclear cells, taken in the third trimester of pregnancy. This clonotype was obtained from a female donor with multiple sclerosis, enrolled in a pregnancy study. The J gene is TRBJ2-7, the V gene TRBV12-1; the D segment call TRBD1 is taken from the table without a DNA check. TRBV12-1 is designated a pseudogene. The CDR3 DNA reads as TGTGCCAGCTTCCGACAGGGGGCGCTTTACGAGCAGTACTTC. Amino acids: CASFRQGALYEQYF.